These T cell receptor beta chains were read from a single sample in a study of cytomegalovirus exposure and HLA in healthy donors. TCRdb keeps only in-frame clones here, not all; method: immunoSEQ multiplex PCR. The sample includes 80,000 to 90,000 clones, roughly 79% seen only once; the top ten take approximately 1.9%. The material sequenced was PBMCs. The receptors derive from a woman aged 25-40 years in good health and CMV-seronegative. Each CDR3 is given with its conserved first and last residue. A D gene is named only where the DNA matches it firmly. Clone sizes are given selectively: once, few, many, or a class where the clone is expanded.

TRBJ2-7,TRBV28,-,-,CASSLPADTYEQYF,TGTGCCAGCAGTTTACCGGCAGACACCTACGAGCAGTACTTC
TRBJ1-1,TRBV7-2,-,-,CASSPRRAGSTEAFF,TGTGCCAGCAGCCCCCGTCGGGCGGGGAGCACTGAAGCTTTCTTT
TRBJ2-2,TRBV9,TRBD2,-,CASSVGNPGLAYTGELFF,TGTGCCAGCAGCGTAGGTAACCCCGGACTAGCGTACACCGGGGAGCTGTTTTTT
TRBJ2-5,TRBV7-2,TRBD2,-,CASSLGLSLAGEGETQYF,TGTGCCAGCAGCTTAGGGCTCTCCCTAGCGGGAGAGGGGGAGACCCAGTACTTC
TRBJ2-1,TRBV2,TRBD2,-,CASSERRASGRSNEQFF,TGTGCCAGCAGTGAAAGGCGAGCTAGCGGGAGAAGTAATGAGCAGTTCTTC
TRBJ2-3,TRBV27,TRBD2,-,CASSPLVEGGPADTQYF,TGTGCCAGCAGCCCCCTGGTCGAGGGAGGGCCCGCAGATACGCAGTATTTT
TRBJ2-3,TRBV11-3,TRBD2,-,CASSLLSAAGATDTQYF,TGTGCCAGCAGCCTACTCTCAGCAGCGGGAGCGACAGATACGCAGTATTTT
TRBJ2-3,TRBV29-1,TRBD1,-,CSTRDSLYAQYF,TGCAGCACTCGGGACAGCCTTTATGCGCAGTATTTT
TRBJ1-1,TRBV10-3,-,few,CATRLGNTEAFF,TGTGCCACCAGGCTAGGGAACACTGAAGCTTTCTTT
TRBJ2-7,TRBV28,-,-,CASSLVRDEQYF,TGTGCCAGCAGTTTAGTTCGGGACGAGCAGTACTTC
TRBJ1-5,TRBV6-1,-,-,CASIPGVPNQPQHF,TGTGCCAGCATCCCGGGGGTCCCGAATCAGCCCCAGCATTTT
TRBJ2-7,TRBV5-5,TRBD2,-,CASSRSPGTSNYEQYF,TGTGCCAGCAGCCGATCCCCCGGGACTAGCAACTACGAGCAGTACTTC
TRBJ2-2,TRBV5-6,TRBD2,-,CASSPTSGTGELFF,TGTGCCAGCAGCCCGACTAGCGGGACCGGGGAGCTGTTTTTT
TRBJ2-5,TRBV19,-,-,CASSPLGPSGETQYF,TGTGCCAGTAGTCCTCTGGGGCCCTCAGGGGAGACCCAGTACTTC
TRBJ1-2,TRBV29-1,-,-,CSVGGGAYGYTF,TGCAGCGTTGGAGGCGGGGCATATGGCTACACCTTC
TRBJ2-2,TRBV15,TRBD2,-,CATSRQARTSGNTGELFF,TGTGCCACCAGCAGGCAGGCGCGGACTAGCGGGAACACCGGGGAGCTGTTTTTT
TRBJ2-1,TRBV7-2,TRBD2,-,CASSATSGVYNEQFF,TGTGCCAGCAGCGCTACTAGCGGAGTATACAATGAGCAGTTCTTC
TRBJ1-1,TRBV18,-,few,CASSPPGEAFF,TGTGCCAGCTCACCCCCGGGTGAAGCTTTCTTT
TRBJ1-1,TRBV9,TRBD1,few,CASSVGTGLTEAFF,TGTGCCAGCAGCGTGGGGACAGGGCTCACTGAAGCTTTCTTT
TRBJ2-3,TRBV6-6,-,-,CASSGTSRTSTDTQYF,TGTGCCAGCAGCGGCACTAGCAGGACGAGCACAGATACGCAGTATTTT
TRBJ1-5,TRBV5-5,-,-,CASSFTPGHSNQPQHF,TGTGCCAGCAGCTTTACCCCAGGGCATAGCAATCAGCCCCAGCATTTT
TRBJ1-2,TRBV5-4,TRBD1,-,CASSSDRASYGYTF,TGTGCCAGCAGCTCGGACAGGGCAAGCTATGGCTACACCTTC
TRBJ2-3,TRBV27,-,-,CASSVADPDTQYF,TGTGCCAGCAGTGTAGCGGACCCAGATACGCAGTATTTT
TRBJ2-3,TRBV11-2,-,-,CASRRQDLTQYF,TGTGCCAGCAGGCGACAGGACCTTACGCAGTATTTT
TRBJ2-1,TRBV29-1,TRBD2,once,CSGENLAGFRPSYNEQFF,TGCAGCGGTGAGAACTTAGCGGGATTCCGCCCTTCCTACAATGAGCAGTTCTTC
TRBJ1-5,TRBV5-1,-,-,CASSFGSGDSNQPQHF,TGCGCCAGCAGCTTTGGGTCCGGGGATAGCAATCAGCCCCAGCATTTT
TRBJ1-1,TRBV5-1,TRBD1,-,CASSETGDTEAFF,TGCGCCAGCAGCGAGACAGGGGACACTGAAGCTTTCTTT
TRBJ2-3,TRBV13,TRBD2,-,CASSSGLAGGSLDTQYF,TGTGCCAGCAGCTCGGGACTAGCGGGAGGGAGTCTCGATACGCAGTATTTT
TRBJ2-7,TRBV19,TRBD1,-,CASSMGQSSYEQYF,TGTGCCAGTAGTATGGGACAGAGCTCCTACGAGCAGTACTTC
TRBJ1-1,TRBV9,-,-,CASSPAAEAFF,TGTGCCAGTTCGCCGGCGGCTGAAGCTTTCTTT
TRBJ1-5,TRBV2,TRBD1,-,CASSDSGGRQPQHF,TGTGCCAGCAGTGACTCAGGGGGCAGGCAGCCCCAGCATTTT
TRBJ1-2,TRBV6-1,-,-,CASRVIRAGSYGYTF,TGTGCCAGCAGAGTCATTCGGGCAGGGTCCTATGGCTACACCTTC
TRBJ2-3,TRBV5-6,-,-,CASSFFRVMADTQYF,TGTGCCAGCAGCTTTTTCAGGGTGATGGCAGATACGCAGTATTTT
TRBJ2-7,TRBV7-6,TRBD1,-,CASSSYLGTGREQYF,TGTGCCAGCAGCTCTTACCTCGGGACAGGGCGCGAGCAGTACTTC
TRBJ2-3,TRBV10-3,TRBD1,-,CAIRGDSRNTDTQYF,TGTGCCATCAGGGGGGACAGCCGGAACACAGATACGCAGTATTTT
TRBJ2-7,TRBV28,-,few,CASSLDGSLREQYF,TGTGCCAGCAGTTTAGACGGGAGTTTACGCGAGCAGTACTTC
TRBJ2-2,TRBV19,TRBD1,-,CASSSYLGQGMTGELFF,TGTGCCAGTAGTTCCTATTTAGGACAGGGCATGACCGGGGAGCTGTTTTTT
TRBJ2-7,TRBV25-1,TRBD2,-,CASSGRWGGKKQYF,TGTGCCAGCAGTGGGAGGTGGGGGGGGAAGAAGCAGTACTTC
TRBJ2-5,TRBV9,TRBD2,-,CASSVSGRLETQYF,TGTGCCAGCAGCGTCAGCGGGAGATTGGAGACCCAGTACTTC
TRBJ1-4,TRBV19,-,-,CASSIQTGNEKLFF,TGTGCCAGTAGTATTCAAACAGGGAATGAAAAACTGTTTTTT
TRBJ2-1,TRBV18,TRBD2,once,CASSPTSGRAYNEQFF,TGTGCCAGCTCTCCGACTAGCGGGAGGGCCTACAATGAGCAGTTCTTC
TRBJ1-6,TRBV6-6,-,-,CAASSYGDNSPLHF,TGTGCCGCTAGCAGTTATGGAGATAATTCACCCCTCCACTTT
TRBJ1-1,TRBV6-1,TRBD1,-,CASSEGGTGATEAFF,TGTGCCAGCAGTGAGGGGGGGACAGGGGCCACTGAAGCTTTCTTT
TRBJ2-3,TRBV15,-,once,CATSREGQGGTDTQYF,TGTGCCACCAGCAGAGAAGGACAGGGAGGGACAGATACGCAGTATTTT
TRBJ2-1,TRBV5-1,-,-,CASTLPPGARQFF,TGCGCCAGCACCTTACCGCCGGGAGCACGGCAGTTCTTC